The entry below describes one T cell receptor (beta chain). No antigen is known for it. This sample is drawn from a study of T cell responses to AZD1222 COVID-19 vaccine. The study's findings and limits: Mostly white British, mostly female donors; authors suggested clonal diversity may be underestimated. Spike-specific TCRs gained breadth and depth after people received two AZD1222 doses.

Assay used: immunoSEQ multiplex PCR; TCRdb lists only in-frame clones, some missing. The sample consists of around 150,000 clones, about 87% of them appearing once. Germline V lookup: CDR1 SNHLY, CDR2 FYNNEI. The CDR3 runs to 13 residues. Trimming at V came to 7 bases and at J to 4 bases, leaving 6 bases not matched to a gene. This receptor was obtained from an adult in good health. The chain couples TRBV2 to TRBJ1-1; TRBD1 aligns across 7 bases. This sample comprised peripheral blood, obtained on day 0 of MenACWY control vaccination. CDR3 residues: CASKSGQLTEAFF. CDR3 sequence (DNA): TGTGCCAGCAAGTCGGGACAGCTCACTGAAGCTTTCTTT.